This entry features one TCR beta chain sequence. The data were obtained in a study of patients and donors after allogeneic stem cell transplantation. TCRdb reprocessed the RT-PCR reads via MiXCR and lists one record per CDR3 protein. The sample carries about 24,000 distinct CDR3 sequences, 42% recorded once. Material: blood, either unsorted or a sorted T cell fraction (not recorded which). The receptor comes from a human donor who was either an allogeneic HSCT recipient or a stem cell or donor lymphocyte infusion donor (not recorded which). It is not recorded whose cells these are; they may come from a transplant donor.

Written as DNA, the CDR3 is TGTGCCAGCAGCTTCGGCGGGACAGTCTATGGCTACACCTTC. It codes for CASSFGGTVYGYTF. The gene calls are TRBV7-9 and TRBJ1-2; TRBD1 aligns across 7 bases. The junction had 5 bases not matched to a gene; V was cut back by 3 bases and J by 4 bases. CDR3 size: 14 residues. The germline CDR1 and CDR2 sequences are SEHNR and FQNEAQ (reference sequence).